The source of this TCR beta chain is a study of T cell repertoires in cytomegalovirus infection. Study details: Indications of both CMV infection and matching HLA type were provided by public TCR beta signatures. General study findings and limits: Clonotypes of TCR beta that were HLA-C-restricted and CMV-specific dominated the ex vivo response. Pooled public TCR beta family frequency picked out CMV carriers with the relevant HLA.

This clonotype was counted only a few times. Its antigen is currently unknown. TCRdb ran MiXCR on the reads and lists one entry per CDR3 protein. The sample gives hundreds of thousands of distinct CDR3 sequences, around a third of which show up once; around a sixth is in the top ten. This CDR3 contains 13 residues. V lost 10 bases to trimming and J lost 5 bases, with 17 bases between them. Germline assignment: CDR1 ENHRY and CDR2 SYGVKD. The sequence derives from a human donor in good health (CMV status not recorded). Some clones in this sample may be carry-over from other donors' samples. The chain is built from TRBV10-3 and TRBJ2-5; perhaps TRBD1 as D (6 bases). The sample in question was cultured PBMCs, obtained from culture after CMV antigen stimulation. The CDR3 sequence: CATDEGGRETQYF. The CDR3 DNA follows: TGTGCCACCGATGAAGGGGGTCGGGAGACCCAGTACTTC.